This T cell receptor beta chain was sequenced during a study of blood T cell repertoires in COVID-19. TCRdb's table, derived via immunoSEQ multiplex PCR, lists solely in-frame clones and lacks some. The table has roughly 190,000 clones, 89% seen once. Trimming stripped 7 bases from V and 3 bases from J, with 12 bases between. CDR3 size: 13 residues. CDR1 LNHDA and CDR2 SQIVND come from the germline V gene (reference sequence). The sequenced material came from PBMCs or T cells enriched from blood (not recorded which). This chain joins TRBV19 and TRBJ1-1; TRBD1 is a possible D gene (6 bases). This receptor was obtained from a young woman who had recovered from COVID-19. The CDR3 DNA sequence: TGTGCCAGTACCCCAGAGGGGGACACTGAAGCTTTCTTT. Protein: CASTPEGDTEAFF.